The 15 T cell receptor beta chains presented below share a single source sample, sequenced in a study of blood T cell repertoires in COVID-19. The data were produced by immunoSEQ multiplex PCR, yet TCRdb's version contains in-frame clones alone and is incomplete. The table has around 270,000 clones, 75% to 90% seen once; the top ten hold around 3.1%. Sequencing input: PBMCs or T cells enriched from blood (not recorded which). The receptors here all came from a woman aged 40 to 49 who had been exposed to COVID-19.

This chain uses TRBV4-1 with TRBJ1-5; D possibly corresponds to TRBD1 (5 bases). CDR3 length: 16 residues. The V end was cut by 0 bases, the J end by 2 bases, with 11 bases between. Germline V lookup: CDR1 MGHRA, CDR2 YSYEKL. For the CDR3, the DNA is TGCGCCAGCAGCCAAGATACCGCGGGGGGCAATCAGCCCCAGCATTTT. Its protein is CASSQDTAGGNQPQHF.

In this sample, this clone turned up once. This chain joins TRBV7-3 and TRBJ2-3; no clear D gene. Germline V gives CDR1 SGHTA, CDR2 FQGTGA. Trimming took 5 bases from V and 2 from J, leaving 8 bases between them. CDR3 length: 13 residues. Here the CDR3 DNA reads TGTGCCAGCAGCCTATTGTTCACAGATACGCAGTATTTT. Translating gives CASSLLFTDTQYF.

The chain uses TRBV13 and TRBJ1-2; D perhaps matches TRBD1 (5 bases). The CDR3 is 15 amino acids. Germline lookup yields CDR1 PRHDT and CDR2 FYEKMQ (reference sequence). V lost 2 bases, J lost 4 bases, and 14 bases lay in between. The CDR3, as DNA: TGTGCCAGCAGCTTAACGTCGCGACAGTTCTATGGCTACACCTTC. It translates to CASSLTSRQFYGYTF.

The chain carries TRBV11-2 and TRBJ2-1; the match to TRBD2 covers 13 bases. CDR3 length equals 17 residues. V lost 1 base, J lost 6 bases, and 6 bases stayed unmatched. Germline V CDR1 and CDR2: SGHAT, FQNNGV. The CDR3 spells CASSLVTSGGTRNEQFF. The CDR3 nucleotides are TGTGCCAGCAGCTTAGTGACTAGCGGGGGGACCCGCAATGAGCAGTTCTTC.

V is TRBV20-1 and J is TRBJ2-5; D gene unclear. The CDR3 runs to 12 residues. CDR1 DFQATT and CDR2 SNEGSKA come from the germline V gene (reference sequence). Trimming removed 3 bases from V and 1 base from J, with 6 bases in between. The CDR3 loop is CSASPGQETQYF. The CDR3, as DNA: TGCAGTGCTAGTCCGGGCCAAGAGACCCAGTACTTC.

The sample holds a few counts of this clone. A read error may produce the germline difference seen at one junction end. The chain combines TRBV5-1 with TRBJ1-1; D is ambiguous. Germline lookup yields CDR1 SGHRS and CDR2 YFSETQ. The CDR3 is made up of 12 amino acids. The chain's CDR3 is CASSVTPVEVFF. The DNA for the CDR3 is TGCGCCAGCAGCGTGACACCAGTTGAAGTTTTCTTT.

V and J are TRBV7-2 and TRBJ2-7; 8 nucleotides line up with TRBD1. V was pared by 5 bases and J by 2 bases, with 8 bases of the junction left unmatched. The CDR3 loop spans 15 amino acids. Germline CDR1 is SGHTA and CDR2 is FQGNSA. The CDR3 protein is CASSTDRGRPYEQYF. The CDR3 DNA is TGTGCCAGCAGCACTGACAGGGGCAGACCCTACGAGCAGTACTTC.

This rearrangement joins TRBV7-3 to TRBJ2-2; perhaps TRBD2 as D (5 bases). Per germline, CDR1 SGHTA and CDR2 FQGTGA. The CDR3 totals 14 residues. V was trimmed by 5 bases and J by 4 bases, leaving 11 bases between them. The CDR3 DNA reads TGTGCCAGCAGCGCAGGACTCACCACCGGGGAGCTGTTTTTT. Its protein product is CASSAGLTTGELFF.

The chain employs TRBV7-2 and TRBJ1-6; 9 nucleotides agree with TRBD1. Germline V gene lookup returns CDR1 SGHTA and CDR2 FQGNSA. J lost 9 bases, V lost 4 bases, and 7 bases had no gene match. The length of the CDR3 is 15 residues. The CDR3 DNA sequence: TGTGCCAGCAGCTCGACAGGGGGTATAGGTTCACCCCTCCACTTT. Translating gives CASSSTGGIGSPLHF.

This chain uses TRBV10-3 with TRBJ2-5; D uncertain. The CDR3 is 13 residues long. Germline assignment: CDR1 ENHRY and CDR2 SYGVKD. Trimming took 3 bases from V and 5 from J, leaving 10 bases between them. CDR3 protein: CAISELDLETQYF. The CDR3 DNA reads as TGTGCCATCAGTGAACTTGACTTGGAGACCCAGTACTTC.

The rearrangement uses TRBV5-6 and TRBJ1-2; D is unclear. The germline V gene encodes CDR1 SGHDT and CDR2 YYEEEE. V shed 0 bases and J shed 5 bases, with 14 bases lying between them. The CDR3 runs to 15 residues. In nucleotides, the CDR3 is TGTGCCAGCAGCTTGGTAGCGCGGACTTATTATGGCTACACCTTC. This sequence encodes CASSLVARTYYGYTF.

As concerns this clone: The junction does not match germline at one end; this may be a read error. The V and J genes are TRBV5-1 and TRBJ2-1; D not resolved. Germline assignment: CDR1 SGHRS and CDR2 YFSETQ. The CDR3 runs 13 residues. In DNA form, the CDR3 reads TGTGCCAGCAGCTTGGCCCAACTGGATGAGCAGTTCTTC. Amino acid sequence: CASSLAQLDEQFF.

In this sample, this clone turned up a few times. The CDR3, as DNA: TGTGCCTGGAGTGTAGGGCCGGGAATTGAAAAACTGTTTTTT. This sequence encodes CAWSVGPGIEKLFF. The chain joins TRBV30 to TRBJ1-4; D gene ambiguous. Deletions cut 0 bases from V and 7 bases from J, with 12 bases between. The CDR3 length is 14 residues. Germline values: CDR1 GTSNPN, CDR2 SVGIG (reference sequence).

The chain recombines TRBV6-4 with TRBJ2-3, with D perhaps matching TRBD2 (6 bases). The CDR3 has 14 amino acids. Deletions cut 8 bases from V and 1 base from J, with 13 bases between. Germline CDR1 and CDR2: MRHNA and SNTAGT. CDR3 in DNA: TGTGCCAGCTCGACTAGAGTGGGCACAGATACGCAGTATTTT. Its protein product is CASSTRVGTDTQYF.

The V and J genes are TRBV5-5 and TRBJ1-2; D gene unclear. V gave up 1 base and J gave up 7 bases, with 11 bases separating them. The CDR3 extends over 13 amino acids. Per germline, CDR1 SGHKS and CDR2 YYEKEE (reference sequence). DNA of the CDR3: TGTGCCAGCAGCTTGTTGGGCGTCTCTGGCTACACCTTC. It translates to CASSLLGVSGYTF.